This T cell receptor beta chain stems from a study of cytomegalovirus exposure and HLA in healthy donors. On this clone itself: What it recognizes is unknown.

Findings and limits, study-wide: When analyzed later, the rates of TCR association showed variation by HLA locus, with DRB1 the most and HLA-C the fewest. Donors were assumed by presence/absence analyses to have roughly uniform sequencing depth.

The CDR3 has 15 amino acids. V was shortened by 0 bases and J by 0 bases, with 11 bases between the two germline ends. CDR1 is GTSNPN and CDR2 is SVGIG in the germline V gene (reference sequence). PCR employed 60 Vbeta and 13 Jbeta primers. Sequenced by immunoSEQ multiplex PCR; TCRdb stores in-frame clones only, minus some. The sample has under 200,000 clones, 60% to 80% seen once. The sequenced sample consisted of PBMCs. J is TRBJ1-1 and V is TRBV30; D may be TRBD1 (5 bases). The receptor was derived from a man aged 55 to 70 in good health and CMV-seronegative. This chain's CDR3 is CAWSVPDRMNTEAFF. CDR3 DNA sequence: TGTGCCTGGAGTGTACCCGACAGAATGAACACTGAAGCTTTCTTT.